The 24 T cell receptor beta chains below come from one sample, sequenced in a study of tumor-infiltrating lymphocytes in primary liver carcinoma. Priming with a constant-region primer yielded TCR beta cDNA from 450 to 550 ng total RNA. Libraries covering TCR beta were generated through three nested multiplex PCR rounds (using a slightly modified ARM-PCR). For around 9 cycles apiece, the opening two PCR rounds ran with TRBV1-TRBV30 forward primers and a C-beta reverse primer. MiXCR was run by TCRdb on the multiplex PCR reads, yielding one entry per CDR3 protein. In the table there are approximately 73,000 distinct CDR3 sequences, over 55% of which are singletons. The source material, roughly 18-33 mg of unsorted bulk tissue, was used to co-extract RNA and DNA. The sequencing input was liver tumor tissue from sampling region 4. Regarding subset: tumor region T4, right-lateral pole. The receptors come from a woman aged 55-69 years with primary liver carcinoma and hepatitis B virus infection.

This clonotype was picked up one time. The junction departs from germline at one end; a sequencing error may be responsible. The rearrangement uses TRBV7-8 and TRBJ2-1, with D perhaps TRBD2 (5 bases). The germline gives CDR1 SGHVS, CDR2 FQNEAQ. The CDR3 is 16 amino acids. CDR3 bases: TGTACCAGCAGCTTAGTCTCACGAGGGAAGTACATTGAGCAGTTCTTC. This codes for CTSSLVSRGKYIEQFF. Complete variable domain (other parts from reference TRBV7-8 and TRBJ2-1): GAGVSQSPRYKVAKRGQDVALRCDPISGHVSLFWYQQALGQGPEFLTYFQNEAQLDKSGLPSDRFFAERPEGSVSTLKIQRTQQEDSAVYLCTSSLVSRGKYIEQFFGPGTRLTVL.

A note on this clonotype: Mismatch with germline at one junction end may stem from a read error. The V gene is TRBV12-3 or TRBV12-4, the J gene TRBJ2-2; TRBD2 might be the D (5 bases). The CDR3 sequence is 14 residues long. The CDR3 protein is CVSSGFRNTRELFF. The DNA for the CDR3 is TGTGTCAGCAGCGGCTTTCGGAACACCCGGGAGCTGTTTTTT.

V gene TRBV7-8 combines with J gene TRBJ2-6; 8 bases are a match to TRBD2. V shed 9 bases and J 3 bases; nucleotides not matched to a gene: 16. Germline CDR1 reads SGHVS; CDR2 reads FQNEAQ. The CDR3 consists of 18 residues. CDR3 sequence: CASSLPGLDLYGANVLTF. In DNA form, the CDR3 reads TGTGCCAGTAGTTTACCGGGACTAGATTTGTATGGGGCCAACGTCCTGACTTTC.

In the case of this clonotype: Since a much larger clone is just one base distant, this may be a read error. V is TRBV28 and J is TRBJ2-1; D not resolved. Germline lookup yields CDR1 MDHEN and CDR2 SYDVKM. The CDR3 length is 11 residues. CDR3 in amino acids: CASSFYYEQFF. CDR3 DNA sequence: TGTGCCAGCAGTTTCTACTATGAGCAGTTCTTC.

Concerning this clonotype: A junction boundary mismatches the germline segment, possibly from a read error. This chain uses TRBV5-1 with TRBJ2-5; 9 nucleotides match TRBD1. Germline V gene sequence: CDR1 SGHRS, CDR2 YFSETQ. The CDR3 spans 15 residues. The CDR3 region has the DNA TGCGCCAGCAGCTTGGGGGACAGGGCGCAAGAGACCCAGCACTTC. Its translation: CASSLGDRAQETQHF. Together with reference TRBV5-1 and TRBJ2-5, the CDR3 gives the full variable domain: KAGVTQTPRYLIKTRGQQVTLSCSPISGHRSVSWYQQTPGQGLQFLFEYFSETQRNKGNFPGRFSGRQFSNSRSEMNVSTLELGDSALYLCASSLGDRAQETQHFGPGTRLLVL.

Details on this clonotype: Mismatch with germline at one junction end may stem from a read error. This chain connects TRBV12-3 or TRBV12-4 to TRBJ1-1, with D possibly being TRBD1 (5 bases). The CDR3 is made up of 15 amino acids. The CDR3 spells CASSLAGRATTEAFF. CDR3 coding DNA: TGTGCCAGTAGTTTAGCGGGCAGGGCGACCACTGAAGCTTTCTTT.

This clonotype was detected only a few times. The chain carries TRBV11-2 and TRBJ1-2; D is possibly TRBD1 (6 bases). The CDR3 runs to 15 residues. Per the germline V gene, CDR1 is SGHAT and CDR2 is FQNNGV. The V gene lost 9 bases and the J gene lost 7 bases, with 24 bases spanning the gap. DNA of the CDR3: TGTGCCAGTAGCCTAGTGGGGGCCAGTGGCGGTGGCTACACCTTC. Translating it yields CASSLVGASGGGYTF.

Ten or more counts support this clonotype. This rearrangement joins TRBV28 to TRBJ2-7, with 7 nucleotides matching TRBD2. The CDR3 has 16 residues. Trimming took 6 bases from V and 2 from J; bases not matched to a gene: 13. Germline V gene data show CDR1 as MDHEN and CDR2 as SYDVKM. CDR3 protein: CASSPPRTRATYEQYF. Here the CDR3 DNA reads TGTGCCAGCAGCCCGCCTCGGACTAGGGCGACCTACGAGCAGTACTTC.

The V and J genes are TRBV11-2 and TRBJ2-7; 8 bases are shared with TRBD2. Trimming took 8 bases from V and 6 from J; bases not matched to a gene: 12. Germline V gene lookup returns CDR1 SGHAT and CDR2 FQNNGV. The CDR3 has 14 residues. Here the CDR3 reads CASGPPSGTSEQYF. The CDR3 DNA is TGTGCCAGCGGCCCTCCTTCAGGGACTAGCGAGCAGTACTTC. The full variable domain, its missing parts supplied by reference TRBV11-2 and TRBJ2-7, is EAGVAQSPRYKIIEKRQSVAFWCNPISGHATLYWYQQILGQGPKLLIQFQNNGVVDDSQLPKDRFSAERLKGVDSTLKIQPAKLEDSAVYLCASGPPSGTSEQYFGPGTRLTVT.

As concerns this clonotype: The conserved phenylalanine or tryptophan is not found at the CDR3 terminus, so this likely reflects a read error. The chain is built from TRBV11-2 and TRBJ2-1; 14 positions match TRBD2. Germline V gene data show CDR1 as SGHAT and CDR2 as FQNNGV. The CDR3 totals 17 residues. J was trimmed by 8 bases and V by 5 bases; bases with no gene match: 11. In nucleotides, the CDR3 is TGTGCCAGCAGCATGAGACTAGCGGGAGGGCTGGGGGATGAGCAGTTCTCC. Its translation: CASSMRLAGGLGDEQFS.

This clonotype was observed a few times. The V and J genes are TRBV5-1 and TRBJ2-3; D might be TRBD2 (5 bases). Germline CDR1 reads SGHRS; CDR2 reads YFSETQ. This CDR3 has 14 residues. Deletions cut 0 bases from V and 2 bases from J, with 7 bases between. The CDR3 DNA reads TGCGCCAGCAGCTTGGGCGGGCCCACAGATACGCAGTATTTT. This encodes CASSLGGPTDTQYF.

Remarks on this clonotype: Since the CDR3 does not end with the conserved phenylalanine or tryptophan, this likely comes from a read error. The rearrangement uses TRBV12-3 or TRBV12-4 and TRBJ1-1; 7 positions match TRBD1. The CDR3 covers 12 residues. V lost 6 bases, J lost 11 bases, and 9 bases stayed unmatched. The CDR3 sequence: CASSWGLRGAFL. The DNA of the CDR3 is TGTGCCAGCAGCTGGGGCCTCAGGGGGGCTTTCCTT.

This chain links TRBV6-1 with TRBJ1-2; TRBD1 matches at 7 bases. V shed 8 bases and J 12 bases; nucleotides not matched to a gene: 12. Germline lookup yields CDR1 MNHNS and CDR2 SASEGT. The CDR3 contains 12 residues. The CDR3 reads CASGRQGQGHTF. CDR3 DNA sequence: TGTGCCAGCGGTCGACAGGGTCAAGGCCACACCTTC.

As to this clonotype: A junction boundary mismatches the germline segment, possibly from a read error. In DNA form, the CDR3 reads TGTGTCAGCAGCTTAGGGCCTTCAGGGGGCTATAGCTACACCTTC. Amino acids: CVSSLGPSGGYSYTF. The chain uses TRBV11-2 and TRBJ1-2, with 8 positions matching TRBD1. Germline CDR1 is SGHAT and CDR2 is FQNNGV. The CDR3 has 15 residues.

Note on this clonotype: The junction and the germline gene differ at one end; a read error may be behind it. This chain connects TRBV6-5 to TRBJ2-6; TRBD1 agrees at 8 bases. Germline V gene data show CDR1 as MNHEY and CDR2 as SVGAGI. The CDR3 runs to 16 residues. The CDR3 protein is CASSRGLLSEANVLTF. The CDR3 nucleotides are TGTGCCAGTAGCAGGGGGCTCCTCTCTGAGGCCAACGTCCTGACTTTC.

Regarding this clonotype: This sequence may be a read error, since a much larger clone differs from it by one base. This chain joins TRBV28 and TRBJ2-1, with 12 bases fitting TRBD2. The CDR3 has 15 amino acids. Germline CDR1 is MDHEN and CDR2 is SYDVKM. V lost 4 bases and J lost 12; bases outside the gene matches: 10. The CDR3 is CASSSRLAGVSGQFF. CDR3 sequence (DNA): TGTGCCAGCAGTTCCAGACTAGCGGGGGTCAGCGGGCAGTTCTTC.

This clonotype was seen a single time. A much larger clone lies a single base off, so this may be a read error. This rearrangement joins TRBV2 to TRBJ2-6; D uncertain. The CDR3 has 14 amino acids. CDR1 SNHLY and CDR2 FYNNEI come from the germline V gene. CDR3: CANSGSPGANVLTF. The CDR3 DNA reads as TGTGCCAACAGTGGAAGCCCCGGGGCCAACGTCCTGACTTTC.

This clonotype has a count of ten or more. CDR3 sequence: CASKKGEKLFF. In DNA, the CDR3 is TGTGCCAGCAAGAAAGGAGAAAAACTGTTTTTT. The chain couples TRBV28 to TRBJ1-4; no reliable D call. CDR3 length equals 11 residues. The V gene's germline CDR1 is MDHEN and CDR2 SYDVKM. V dropped 7 bases and J dropped 8 bases, with 8 bases sitting between them.

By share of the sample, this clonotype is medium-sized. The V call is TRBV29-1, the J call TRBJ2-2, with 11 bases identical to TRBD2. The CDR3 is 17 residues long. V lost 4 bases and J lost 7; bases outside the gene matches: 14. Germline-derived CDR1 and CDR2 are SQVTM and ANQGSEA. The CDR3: CSVGADGSGRDHGELFF. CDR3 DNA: TGCAGCGTTGGGGCAGATGGTAGCGGGAGGGATCACGGGGAGCTGTTTTTT.

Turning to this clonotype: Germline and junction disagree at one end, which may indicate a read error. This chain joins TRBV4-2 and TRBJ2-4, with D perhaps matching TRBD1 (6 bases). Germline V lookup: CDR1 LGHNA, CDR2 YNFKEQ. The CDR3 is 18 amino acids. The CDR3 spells CACSQFYTTGTAKNIQYF. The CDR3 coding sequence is TGTGCCTGCAGTCAATTCTACACAACAGGGACAGCCAAAAACATTCAGTACTTC.

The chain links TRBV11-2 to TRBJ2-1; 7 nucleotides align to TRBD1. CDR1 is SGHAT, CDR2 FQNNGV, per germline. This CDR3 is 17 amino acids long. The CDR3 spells CVGSLRLGQRFYNEQFF. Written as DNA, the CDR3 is TGTGTCGGCAGCTTACGACTGGGACAGAGATTCTACAATGAGCAGTTCTTC.

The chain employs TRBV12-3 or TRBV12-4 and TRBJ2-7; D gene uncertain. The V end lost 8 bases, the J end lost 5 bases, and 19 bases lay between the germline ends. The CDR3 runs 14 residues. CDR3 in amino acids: CASGPTRLFHEQYF. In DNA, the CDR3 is TGTGCCAGCGGTCCGACCCGACTTTTCCACGAGCAGTACTTC.

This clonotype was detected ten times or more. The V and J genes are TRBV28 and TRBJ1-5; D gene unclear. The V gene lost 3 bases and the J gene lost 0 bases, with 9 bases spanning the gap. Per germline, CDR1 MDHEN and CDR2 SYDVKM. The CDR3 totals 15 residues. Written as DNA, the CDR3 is TGTGCCAGCAGTTTGGTGTCAGATAGCAATCAGCCCCAGCATTTT. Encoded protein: CASSLVSDSNQPQHF.

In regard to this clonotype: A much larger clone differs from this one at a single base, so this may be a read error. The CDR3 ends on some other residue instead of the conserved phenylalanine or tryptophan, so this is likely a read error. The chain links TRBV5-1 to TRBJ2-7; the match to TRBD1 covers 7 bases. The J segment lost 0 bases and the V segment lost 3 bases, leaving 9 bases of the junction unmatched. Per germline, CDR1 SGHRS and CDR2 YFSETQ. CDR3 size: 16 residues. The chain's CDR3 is CASSSSTGTVSYEQYS. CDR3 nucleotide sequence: TGCGCCAGCAGCTCCTCCACCGGGACAGTCTCCTACGAGCAGTACTCC.